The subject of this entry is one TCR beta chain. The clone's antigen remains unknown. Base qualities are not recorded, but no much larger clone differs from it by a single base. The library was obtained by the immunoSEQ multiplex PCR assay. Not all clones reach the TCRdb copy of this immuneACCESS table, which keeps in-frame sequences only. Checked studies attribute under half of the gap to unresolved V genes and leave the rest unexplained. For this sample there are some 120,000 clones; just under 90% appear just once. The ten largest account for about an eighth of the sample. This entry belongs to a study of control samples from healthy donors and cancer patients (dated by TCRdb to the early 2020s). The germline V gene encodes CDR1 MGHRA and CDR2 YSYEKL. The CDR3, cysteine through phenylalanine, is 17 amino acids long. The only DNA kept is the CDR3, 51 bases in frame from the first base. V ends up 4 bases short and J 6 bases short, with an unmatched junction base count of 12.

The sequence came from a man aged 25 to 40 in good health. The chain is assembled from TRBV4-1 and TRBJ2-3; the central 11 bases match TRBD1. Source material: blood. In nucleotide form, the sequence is TGCGCCAGCAGCCCGGACCGGGACAGGGGGGTTCTGGATACGCAGTATTTT. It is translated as CASSPDRDRGVLDTQYF.